This T cell receptor (beta chain) was sequenced during a study of T cell responses to AZD1222 COVID-19 vaccine. Study-wide findings and caveats: Two AZD1222 administrations were followed by greater Spike-specific TCR breadth and depth.

The protocol was immunoSEQ multiplex PCR, while the TCRdb copy is restricted to in-frame clones and leaves out a portion. The repertoire consists of 130,000 or so clones, with around nine tenths occurring once and the leading ten covering 4% to 4.5%. This CDR3 spans 16 amino acids. The germline V gene encodes CDR1 LNHDA and CDR2 SQIVND (reference sequence). Trimming removed 1 base at V and 2 bases at J, with 14 bases between. This clone was observed a single time. The antigen remains unidentified. The chain carries TRBV19 and TRBJ1-1; no clear D. Sequences were derived from peripheral blood, sampled 28 days after the second dose of the MenACWY control vaccine. The clonotype comes from an adult who received the MenACWY meningococcal vaccine as a control. The CDR3 DNA reads TGTGCCAGTAGTATAGGGGGTGGGCAGTTCAACACTGAAGCTTTCTTT. The encoded protein is CASSIGGGQFNTEAFF.